These 4 T cell receptor beta chains came from one sample sequenced in a study of OX40 agonist ivuxolimab in advanced cancers. Profiling relied on immunoSEQ multiplex PCR, and the TCRdb table lists in-frame clones only, not all of them. Among about 120,000 clones listed, around 95% were seen once. The sample here was CD4+ or CD8+ T cells sorted from blood, taken in a trial of the OX40 agonist ivuxolimab. These receptors were collected from an adult with an advanced solid tumor such as melanoma, head and neck, liver or kidney cancer.

The V call is TRBV29-1, the J call TRBJ1-3; D is undetermined. V was pared by 4 bases and J by 3 bases, with 7 bases between. Germline CDR1 reads SQVTM; CDR2 reads ANQGSEA. CDR3 length equals 12 residues. CDR3 loop: CSVGASGNTIYF. CDR3 coding DNA: TGCAGCGTTGGGGCAAGTGGAAACACCATATATTTT.

The V and J genes are TRBV18 and TRBJ2-5; 7 bases map to TRBD2. CDR1 and CDR2 (germline): KGHSH, LQKENI. Trimming took 9 bases from V and 3 from J; bases not matched to a gene: 13. The CDR3 covers 15 residues. The DNA of the CDR3 is TGTGCCAGGGATGGAGCAGGGAGGGATGAAGAGACCCAGTACTTC. Translation gives CARDGAGRDEETQYF.

The table lists this clone with a count of one. This chain uses TRBV5-1 with TRBJ2-5; TRBD1 aligns across 8 bases. The DNA end is more similar to TRBJ2-7, so the J call may be wrong. Germline values: CDR1 SGHRS, CDR2 YFSETQ. This CDR3 is built from 15 residues. CDR3 amino acids: CASSSPDRESYEQYF. For the CDR3, the DNA is TGCGCCAGCAGCTCGCCGGACAGGGAGTCCTACGAGCAGTACTTC.

V and J are TRBV7-2 and TRBJ2-5; D tentatively reads TRBD1 or TRBD2 (5 bases each). CDR1 SGHTA and CDR2 FQGNSA come from the germline V gene. Trimming pared 4 bases from V and 1 base from J, leaving 10 bases between. The CDR3 sequence is 14 residues long. Written as DNA, the CDR3 is TGTGCCAGCAGCTCAGGGAGTCGCCAAGAGACCCAGTACTTC. It translates to CASSSGSRQETQYF.